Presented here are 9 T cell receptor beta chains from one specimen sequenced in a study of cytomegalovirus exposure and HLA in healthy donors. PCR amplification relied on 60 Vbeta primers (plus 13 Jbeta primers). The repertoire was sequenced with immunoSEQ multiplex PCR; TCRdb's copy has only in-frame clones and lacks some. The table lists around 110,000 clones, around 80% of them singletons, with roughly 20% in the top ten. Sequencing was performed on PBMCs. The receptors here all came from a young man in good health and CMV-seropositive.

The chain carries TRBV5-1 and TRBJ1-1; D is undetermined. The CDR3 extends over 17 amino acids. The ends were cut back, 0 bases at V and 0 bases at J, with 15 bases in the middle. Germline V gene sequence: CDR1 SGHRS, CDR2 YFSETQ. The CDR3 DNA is TGCGCCAGCAGCTTGGGGGAGGGTGGGGTGGTGAACACTGAAGCTTTCTTT. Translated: CASSLGEGGVVNTEAFF.

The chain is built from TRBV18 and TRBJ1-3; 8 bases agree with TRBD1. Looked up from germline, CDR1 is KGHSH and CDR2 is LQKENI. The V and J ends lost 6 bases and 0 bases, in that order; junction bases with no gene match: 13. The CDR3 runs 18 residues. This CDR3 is CASSPRQRTGLSGNTIYF. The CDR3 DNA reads TGTGCCAGCTCCCCCCGGCAAAGGACAGGGCTCTCTGGAAACACCATATATTTT.

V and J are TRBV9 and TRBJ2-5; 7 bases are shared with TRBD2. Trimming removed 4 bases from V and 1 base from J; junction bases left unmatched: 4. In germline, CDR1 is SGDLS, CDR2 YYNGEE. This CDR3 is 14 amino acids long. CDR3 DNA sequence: TGTGCCAGCAGCACGCGGGGGACCCAAGAGACCCAGTACTTC. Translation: CASSTRGTQETQYF.

The CDR3 bases are TGTGCCACCAGCAGAAAAATCGCGCGGGCCGGACAGGTCCAGTACTTC. It yields the protein CATSRKIARAGQVQYF. The rearrangement joins TRBV15 to TRBJ2-5; the match to TRBD1 covers 7 bases. Per the germline V gene, CDR1 is LNHNV and CDR2 is YYDKDF (reference sequence). This CDR3 comprises 16 residues. The J segment lost 10 bases and the V segment lost 2 bases, leaving 16 bases of the junction unmatched.

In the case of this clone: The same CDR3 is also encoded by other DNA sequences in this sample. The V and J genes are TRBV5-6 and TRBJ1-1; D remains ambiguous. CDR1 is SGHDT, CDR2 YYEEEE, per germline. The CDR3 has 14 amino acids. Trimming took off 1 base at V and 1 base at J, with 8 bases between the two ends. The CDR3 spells CASSLPAQNTEAFF. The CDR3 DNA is TGTGCCAGCAGCTTGCCTGCACAGAACACTGAAGCTTTCTTT.

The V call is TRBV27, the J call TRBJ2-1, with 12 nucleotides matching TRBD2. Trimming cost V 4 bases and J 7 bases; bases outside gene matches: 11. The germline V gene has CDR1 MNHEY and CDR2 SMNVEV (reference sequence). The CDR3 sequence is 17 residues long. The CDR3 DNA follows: TGTGCCAGCAGTTATTACCCCGGGACTAGCGGGTCTAATGAGCAGTTCTTC. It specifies CASSYYPGTSGSNEQFF.

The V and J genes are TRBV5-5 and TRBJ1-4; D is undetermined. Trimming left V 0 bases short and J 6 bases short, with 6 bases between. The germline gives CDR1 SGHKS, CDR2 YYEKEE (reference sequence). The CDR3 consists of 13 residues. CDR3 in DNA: TGTGCCAGCAGCTTGGGCCCGGATGAAAAACTGTTTTTT. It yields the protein CASSLGPDEKLFF.

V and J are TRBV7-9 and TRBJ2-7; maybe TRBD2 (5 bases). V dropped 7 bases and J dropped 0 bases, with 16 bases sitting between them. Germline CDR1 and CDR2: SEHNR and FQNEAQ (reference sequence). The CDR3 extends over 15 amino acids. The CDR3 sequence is CASISAGLSSYEQYF. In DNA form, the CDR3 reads TGTGCCAGCATAAGCGCTGGACTGAGCTCCTACGAGCAGTACTTC. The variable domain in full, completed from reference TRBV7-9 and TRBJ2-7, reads DTGVSQNPRHKITKRGQNVTFRCDPISEHNRLYWYRQTLGQGPEFLTYFQNEAQLEKSRLLSDRFSAERPKGSFSTLEIQRTEQGDSAMYLCASISAGLSSYEQYFGPGTRLTVT.

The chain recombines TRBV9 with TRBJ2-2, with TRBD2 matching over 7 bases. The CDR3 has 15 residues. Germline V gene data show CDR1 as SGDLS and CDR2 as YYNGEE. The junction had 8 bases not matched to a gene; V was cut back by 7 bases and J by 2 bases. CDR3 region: CASSPGGPNTGELFF. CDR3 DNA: TGTGCCAGCTCTCCGGGGGGACCTAACACCGGGGAGCTGTTTTTT.